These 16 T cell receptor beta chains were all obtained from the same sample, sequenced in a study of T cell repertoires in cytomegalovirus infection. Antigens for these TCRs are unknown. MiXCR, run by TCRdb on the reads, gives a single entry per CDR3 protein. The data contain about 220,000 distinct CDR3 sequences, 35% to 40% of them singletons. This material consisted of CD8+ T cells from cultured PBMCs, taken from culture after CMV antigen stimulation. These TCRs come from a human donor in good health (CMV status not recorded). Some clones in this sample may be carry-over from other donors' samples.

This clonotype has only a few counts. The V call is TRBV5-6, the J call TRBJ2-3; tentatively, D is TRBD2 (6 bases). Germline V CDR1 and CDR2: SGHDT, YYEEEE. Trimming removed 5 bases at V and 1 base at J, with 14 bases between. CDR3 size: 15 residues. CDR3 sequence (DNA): TGTGCCAGCAGACTAGCCCTGGACCGCACAGATACGCAGTATTTT. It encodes CASRLALDRTDTQYF.

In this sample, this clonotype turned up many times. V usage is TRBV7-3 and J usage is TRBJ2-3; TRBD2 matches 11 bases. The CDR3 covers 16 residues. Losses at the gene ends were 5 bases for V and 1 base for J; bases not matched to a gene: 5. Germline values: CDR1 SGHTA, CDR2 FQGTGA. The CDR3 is CASSPGTSGRTDTQYF. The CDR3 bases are TGTGCCAGCAGCCCCGGGACTAGCGGCCGCACAGATACGCAGTATTTT.

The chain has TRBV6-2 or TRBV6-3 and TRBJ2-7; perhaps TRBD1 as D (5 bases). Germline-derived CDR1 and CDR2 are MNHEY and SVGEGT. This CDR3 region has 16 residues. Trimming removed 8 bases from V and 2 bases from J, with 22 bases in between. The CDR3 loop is CASLATDRTLPYEQYF. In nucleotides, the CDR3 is TGTGCCAGCCTCGCAACTGATCGGACATTACCCTACGAGCAGTACTTC.

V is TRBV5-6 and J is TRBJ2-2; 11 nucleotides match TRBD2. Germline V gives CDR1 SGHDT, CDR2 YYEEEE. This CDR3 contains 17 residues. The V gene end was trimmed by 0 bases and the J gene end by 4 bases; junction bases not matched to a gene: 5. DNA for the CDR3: TGTGCCAGCAGCTTGGAACTAGCGGGAGTTACCACCGGGGAGCTGTTTTTT. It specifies CASSLELAGVTTGELFF.

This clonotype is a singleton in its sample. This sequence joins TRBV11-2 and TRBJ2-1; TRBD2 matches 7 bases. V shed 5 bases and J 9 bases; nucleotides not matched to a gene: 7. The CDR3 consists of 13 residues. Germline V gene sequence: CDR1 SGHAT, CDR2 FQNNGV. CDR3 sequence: CASSLPGGSEQFF. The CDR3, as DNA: TGTGCCAGCAGCCTCCCCGGGGGGAGTGAGCAGTTCTTC. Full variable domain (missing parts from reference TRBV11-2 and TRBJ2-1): EAGVAQSPRYKIIEKRQSVAFWCNPISGHATLYWYQQILGQGPKLLIQFQNNGVVDDSQLPKDRFSAERLKGVDSTLKIQPAKLEDSAVYLCASSLPGGSEQFFGPGTRLTVL.

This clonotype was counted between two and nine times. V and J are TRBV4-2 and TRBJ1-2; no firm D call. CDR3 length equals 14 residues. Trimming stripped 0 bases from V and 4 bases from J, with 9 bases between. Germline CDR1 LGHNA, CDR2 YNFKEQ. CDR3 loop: CASSQERPLYGYTF. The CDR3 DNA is TGTGCCAGCAGCCAAGAGCGCCCTCTCTATGGCTACACCTTC.

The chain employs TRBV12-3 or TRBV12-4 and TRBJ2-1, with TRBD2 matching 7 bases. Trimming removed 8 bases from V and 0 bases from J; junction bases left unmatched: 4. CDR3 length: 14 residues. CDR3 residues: CASGPGGSYNEQFF. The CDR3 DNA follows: TGTGCCAGCGGCCCGGGGGGCTCCTACAATGAGCAGTTCTTC.

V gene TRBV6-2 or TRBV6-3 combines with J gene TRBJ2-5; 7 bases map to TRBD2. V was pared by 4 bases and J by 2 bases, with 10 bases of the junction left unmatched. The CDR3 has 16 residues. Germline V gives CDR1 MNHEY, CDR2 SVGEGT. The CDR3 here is CASSLNPGLLQETQYF. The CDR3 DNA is TGTGCCAGCAGTTTAAACCCGGGACTACTTCAAGAGACCCAGTACTTC.

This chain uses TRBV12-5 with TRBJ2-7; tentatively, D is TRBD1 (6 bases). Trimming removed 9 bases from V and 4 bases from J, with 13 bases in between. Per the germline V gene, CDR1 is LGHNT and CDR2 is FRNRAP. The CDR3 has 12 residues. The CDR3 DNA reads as TGTGCTAGCAGGGGTCTTCCATACGAGCAGTACTTC. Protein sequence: CASRGLPYEQYF.

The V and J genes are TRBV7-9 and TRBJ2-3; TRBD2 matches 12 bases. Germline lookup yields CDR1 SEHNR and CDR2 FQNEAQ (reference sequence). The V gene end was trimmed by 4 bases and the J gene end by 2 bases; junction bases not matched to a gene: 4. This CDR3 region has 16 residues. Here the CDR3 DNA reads TGTGCCAGCAGCTCGACTAGCGGGGGACCCACAGATACGCAGTATTTT. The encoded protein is CASSSTSGGPTDTQYF.

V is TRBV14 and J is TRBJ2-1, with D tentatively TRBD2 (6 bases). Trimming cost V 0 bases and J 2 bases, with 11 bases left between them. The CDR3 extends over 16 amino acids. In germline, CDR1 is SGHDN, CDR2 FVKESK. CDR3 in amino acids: CASSQEEGLPYNEQFF. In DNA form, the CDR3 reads TGTGCCAGCAGCCAAGAGGAGGGGCTCCCCTACAATGAGCAGTTCTTC.

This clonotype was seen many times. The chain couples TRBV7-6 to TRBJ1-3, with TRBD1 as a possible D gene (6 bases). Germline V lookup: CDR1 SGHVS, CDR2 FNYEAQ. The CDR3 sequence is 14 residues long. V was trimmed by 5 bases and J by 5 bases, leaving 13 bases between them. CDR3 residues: CASSLGGSRNTIYF. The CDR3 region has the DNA TGTGCCAGCAGCCTGGGGGGCAGCAGAAACACCATATATTTT.

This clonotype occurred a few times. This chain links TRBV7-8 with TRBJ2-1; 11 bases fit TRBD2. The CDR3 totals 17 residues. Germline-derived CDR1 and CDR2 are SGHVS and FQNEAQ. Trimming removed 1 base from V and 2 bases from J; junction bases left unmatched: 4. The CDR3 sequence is CASSLGAGLAAYNEQFF. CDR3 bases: TGTGCCAGCAGCTTAGGTGCGGGACTAGCGGCCTACAATGAGCAGTTCTTC.

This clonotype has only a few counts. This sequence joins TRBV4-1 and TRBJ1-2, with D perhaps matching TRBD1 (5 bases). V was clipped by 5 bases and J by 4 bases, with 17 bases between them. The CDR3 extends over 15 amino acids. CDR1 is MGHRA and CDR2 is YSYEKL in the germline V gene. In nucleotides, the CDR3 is TGCGCCAGCAGCGACCTGTTCGGGACGTTCTATGGCTACACCTTC. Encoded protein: CASSDLFGTFYGYTF.

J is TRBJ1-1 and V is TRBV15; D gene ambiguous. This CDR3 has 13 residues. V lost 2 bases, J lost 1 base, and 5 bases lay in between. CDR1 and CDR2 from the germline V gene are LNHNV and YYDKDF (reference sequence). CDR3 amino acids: CATSRIGNTEAFF. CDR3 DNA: TGTGCCACCAGCAGAATTGGGAACACTGAAGCTTTCTTT.

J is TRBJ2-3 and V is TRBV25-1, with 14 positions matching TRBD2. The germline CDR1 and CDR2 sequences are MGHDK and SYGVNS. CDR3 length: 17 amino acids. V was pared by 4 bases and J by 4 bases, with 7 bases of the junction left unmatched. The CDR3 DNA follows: TGTGCCAGCAGTGCCCCGACTAGCGGGAGGGCCCCAGATACGCAGTATTTT. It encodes CASSAPTSGRAPDTQYF.